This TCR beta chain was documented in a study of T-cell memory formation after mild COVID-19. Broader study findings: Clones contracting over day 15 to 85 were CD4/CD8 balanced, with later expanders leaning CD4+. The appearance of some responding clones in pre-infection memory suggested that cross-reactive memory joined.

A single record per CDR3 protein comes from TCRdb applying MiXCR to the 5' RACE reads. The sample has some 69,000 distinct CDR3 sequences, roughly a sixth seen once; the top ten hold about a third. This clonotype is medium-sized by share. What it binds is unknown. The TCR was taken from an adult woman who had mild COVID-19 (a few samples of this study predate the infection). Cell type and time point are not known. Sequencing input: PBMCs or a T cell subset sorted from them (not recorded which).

CDR3 in DNA: TGTGCCAGCAGCCAGCTAGCGGGGAGCTCCTACGAGCAGTACTTC. Protein: CASSQLAGSSYEQYF. This sequence joins TRBV4-2 and TRBJ2-7; 9 nucleotides match TRBD2. The germline CDR1 and CDR2 sequences are LGHNA and YNFKEQ. V gave up 3 bases and J gave up 0 bases; unmatched junction bases: 3. The CDR3 is made up of 15 amino acids.